The clone carrying this T cell receptor (beta chain) appeared a single time. The target antigen is unknown. The sample is drawn from a study of shared clonotypes between healthy human individuals. Study details: Donor composition was two women and three men, aged 18 to 49.

V dropped 0 bases and J dropped 7 bases, with 11 bases sitting between them. The CDR3 consists of 14 residues. Germline loops: CDR1 SGHDT, CDR2 YYEEEE. Overall study findings and caveats: Naive subsets generally had larger estimated richness than memory subsets.

Generated by immunoSEQ multiplex PCR, the TCRdb table keeps only in-frame clones and is missing some. The sample includes roughly 2,000,000 clones, 80% to 95% of them seen just once. The naive CD8 fraction comprised CD45RO-negative cells positively selected for CCR7 and excluded terminally differentiated effector memory CD45RA+ cells. Sample: naive CD8+ T cells from PBMCs. The chain recombines TRBV5-6 with TRBJ2-1; D may correspond to TRBD1 or TRBD2 (5 bases each). The receptor's source is a man aged 18 to 30 in good health. Some clones in this sample may be carry-over from other donors' samples. CDR3 sequence: CASSLGGRSNEQFF. In nucleotides, the CDR3 is TGTGCCAGCAGCTTGGGGGGGAGATCGAATGAGCAGTTCTTC.